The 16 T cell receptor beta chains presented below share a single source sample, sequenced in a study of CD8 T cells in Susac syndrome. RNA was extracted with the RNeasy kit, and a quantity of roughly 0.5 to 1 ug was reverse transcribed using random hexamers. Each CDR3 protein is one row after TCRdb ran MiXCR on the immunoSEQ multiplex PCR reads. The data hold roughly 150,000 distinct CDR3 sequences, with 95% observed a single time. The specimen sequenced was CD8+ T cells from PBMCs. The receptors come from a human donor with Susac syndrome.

CDR3 DNA sequence: TGTGCCAGCAGTTCGTTGACAGGGCCCACCTACGAGCAGTACTTC. Its translation: CASSSLTGPTYEQYF. The rearrangement joins TRBV27 to TRBJ2-7; 7 nucleotides line up with TRBD1. This CDR3 comprises 15 residues. V was pared by 4 bases and J by 2 bases, with 8 bases of the junction left unmatched. Germline V gene sequence: CDR1 MNHEY, CDR2 SMNVEV (reference sequence).

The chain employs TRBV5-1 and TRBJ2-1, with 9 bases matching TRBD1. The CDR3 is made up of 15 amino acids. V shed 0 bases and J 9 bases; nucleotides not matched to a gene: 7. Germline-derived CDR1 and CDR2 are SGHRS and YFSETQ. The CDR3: CASSLVGQGLVEQFF. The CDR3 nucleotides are TGCGCCAGCAGCTTGGTGGGACAGGGATTGGTTGAGCAGTTCTTC. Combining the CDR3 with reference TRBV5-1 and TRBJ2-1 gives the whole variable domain KAGVTQTPRYLIKTRGQQVTLSCSPISGHRSVSWYQQTPGQGLQFLFEYFSETQRNKGNFPGRFSGRQFSNSRSEMNVSTLELGDSALYLCASSLVGQGLVEQFFGPGTRLTVL.

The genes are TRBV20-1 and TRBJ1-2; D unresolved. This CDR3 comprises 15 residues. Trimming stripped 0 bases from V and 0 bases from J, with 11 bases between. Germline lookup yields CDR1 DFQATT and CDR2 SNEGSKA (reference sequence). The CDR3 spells CSARDVTAANYGYTF. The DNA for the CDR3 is TGCAGTGCTAGAGATGTAACAGCGGCTAACTATGGCTACACCTTC.

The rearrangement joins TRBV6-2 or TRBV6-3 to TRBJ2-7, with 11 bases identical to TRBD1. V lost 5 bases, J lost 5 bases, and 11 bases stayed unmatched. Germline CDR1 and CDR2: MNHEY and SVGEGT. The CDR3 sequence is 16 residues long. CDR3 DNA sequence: TGTGCCAGCAGTCTAAACCGGGACAGGGGGTTCGACGAGCAGTACTTC. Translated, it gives CASSLNRDRGFDEQYF.

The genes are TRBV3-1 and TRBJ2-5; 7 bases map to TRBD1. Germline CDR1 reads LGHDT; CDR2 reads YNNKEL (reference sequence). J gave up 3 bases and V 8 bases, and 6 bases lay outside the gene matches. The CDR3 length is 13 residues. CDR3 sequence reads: CASATGEEETQYF. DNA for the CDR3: TGTGCCAGCGCAACAGGGGAAGAAGAGACCCAGTACTTC.

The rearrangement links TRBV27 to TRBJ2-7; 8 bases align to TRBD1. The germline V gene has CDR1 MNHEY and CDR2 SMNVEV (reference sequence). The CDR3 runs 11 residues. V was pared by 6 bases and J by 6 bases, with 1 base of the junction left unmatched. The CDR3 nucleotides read TGTGCCAGCAGCAGGGGGCCCGAGCAGTACTTC. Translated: CASSRGPEQYF.

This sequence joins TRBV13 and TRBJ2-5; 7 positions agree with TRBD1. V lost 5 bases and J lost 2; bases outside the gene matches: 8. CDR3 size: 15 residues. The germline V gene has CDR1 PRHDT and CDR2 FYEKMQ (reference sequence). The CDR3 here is CASSVDRVGQETQYF. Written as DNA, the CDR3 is TGTGCCAGCAGCGTAGACAGGGTGGGGCAAGAGACCCAGTACTTC.

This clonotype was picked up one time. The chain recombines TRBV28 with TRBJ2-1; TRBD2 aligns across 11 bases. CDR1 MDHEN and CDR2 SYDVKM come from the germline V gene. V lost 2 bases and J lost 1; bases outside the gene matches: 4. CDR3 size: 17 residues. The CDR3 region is CASSLLGLADSYNEQFF. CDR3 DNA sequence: TGTGCCAGCAGTTTACTGGGACTAGCGGATTCCTACAATGAGCAGTTCTTC.

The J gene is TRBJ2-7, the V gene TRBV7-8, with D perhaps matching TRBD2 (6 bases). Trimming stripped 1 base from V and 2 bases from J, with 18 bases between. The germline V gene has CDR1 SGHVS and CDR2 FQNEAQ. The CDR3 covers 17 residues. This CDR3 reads CASSLDRDGGPAYEQYF. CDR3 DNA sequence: TGTGCCAGCAGCTTAGATCGGGACGGGGGACCCGCCTACGAGCAGTACTTC.

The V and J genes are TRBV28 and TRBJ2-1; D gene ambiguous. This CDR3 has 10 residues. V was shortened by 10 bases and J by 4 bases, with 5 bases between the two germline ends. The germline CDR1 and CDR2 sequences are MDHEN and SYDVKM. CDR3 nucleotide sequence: TGTGCCACTAAGTACAATGAGCAGTTCTTC. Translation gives CATKYNEQFF. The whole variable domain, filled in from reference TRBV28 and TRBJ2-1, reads DVKVTQSSRYLVKRTGEKVFLECVQDMDHENMFWYRQDPGLGLRLIYFSYDVKMKEKGDIPEGYSVSREKKERFSLILESASTNQTSMYLCATKYNEQFFGPGTRLTVL.

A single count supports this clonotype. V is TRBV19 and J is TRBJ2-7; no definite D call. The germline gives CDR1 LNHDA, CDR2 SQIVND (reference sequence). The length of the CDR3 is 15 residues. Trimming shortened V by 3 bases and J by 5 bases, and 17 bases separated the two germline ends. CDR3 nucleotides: TGTGCCAGTAGTATGGCGCCAGTCGGAAGCCACGAGCAGTACTTC. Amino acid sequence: CASSMAPVGSHEQYF.

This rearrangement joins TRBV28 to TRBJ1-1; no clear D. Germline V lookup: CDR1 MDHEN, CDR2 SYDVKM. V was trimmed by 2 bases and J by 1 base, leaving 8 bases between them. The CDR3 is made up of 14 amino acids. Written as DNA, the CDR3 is TGTGCCAGCAGTTTACGGGAAAGGAACACTGAAGCTTTCTTT. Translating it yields CASSLRERNTEAFF.

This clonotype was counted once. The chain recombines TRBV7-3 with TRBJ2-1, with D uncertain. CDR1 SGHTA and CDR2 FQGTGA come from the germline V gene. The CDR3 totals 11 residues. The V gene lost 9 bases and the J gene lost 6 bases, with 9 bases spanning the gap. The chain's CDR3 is CASGWSNEQFF. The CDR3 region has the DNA TGTGCCAGTGGGTGGTCCAATGAGCAGTTCTTC. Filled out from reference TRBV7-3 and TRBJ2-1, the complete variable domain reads GAGVSQTPSNKVTEKGKYVELRCDPISGHTALYWYRQSLGQGPEFLIYFQGTGAADDSGLPNDRFFAVRPEGSVSTLKIQRTERGDSAVYLCASGWSNEQFFGPGTRLTVL.

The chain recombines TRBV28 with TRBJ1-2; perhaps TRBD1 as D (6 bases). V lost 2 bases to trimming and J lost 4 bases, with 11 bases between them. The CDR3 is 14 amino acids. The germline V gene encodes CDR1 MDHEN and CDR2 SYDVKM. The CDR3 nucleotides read TGTGCCAGCAGTTTAGCAGGGGTGGGCTATGGCTACACCTTC. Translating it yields CASSLAGVGYGYTF.

This CDR3 reads CASSLGTGRSTF. The CDR3, as DNA: TGTGCCAGCAGCTTGGGGACAGGGAGGAGCACCTTC. The V gene is TRBV5-4, the J gene TRBJ1-2; the match to TRBD1 covers 8 bases. This CDR3 is 12 amino acids long. In germline, CDR1 is SGHNT, CDR2 YYREEE (reference sequence). Losses at the gene ends were 0 bases for V and 13 bases for J; bases not matched to a gene: 5.

CDR3 region: CASSLAQGSSTDTQYF. DNA of the CDR3: TGTGCCAGCAGCTTGGCCCAGGGGTCAAGCACAGATACGCAGTATTTT. The V call is TRBV5-4, the J call TRBJ2-3; a possible D gene is TRBD1 (6 bases). V was clipped by 0 bases and J by 0 bases, with 11 bases between them. The CDR3 loop spans 16 amino acids. Germline CDR1 is SGHNT and CDR2 is YYREEE (reference sequence).